This T cell receptor beta chain stems from a study of cytomegalovirus exposure and HLA in healthy donors. The overall study: Early release data held some 79 million unique TCRs from HLA-typed donors. Study-level points and caveats: Later on, a genetic analysis was performed. It linked a missense variant in DCLRE1C with V- and J-gene trimming of TCR beta.

V lost 0 bases and J lost 5; bases outside the gene matches: 2. CDR1 and CDR2 (germline): SGHDT, YYEEEE. This CDR3 is 15 amino acids long. 13 Jbeta primers and 60 Vbeta primers were used for the PCR. Method: immunoSEQ multiplex PCR; TCRdb's copy keeps in-frame clones and lacks some. This sample carries roughly 160,000 clones, approximately 80% of them seen once, and the ten largest clones take approximately 2.4%. In the case of this clone: The antigen is not known.

The chain joins TRBV5-6 to TRBJ2-1; 10 bases line up with TRBD2. The sample was PBMCs. The source of this sequence is a male donor in good health and CMV-seronegative. The CDR3 nucleotides are TGTGCCAGCAGCTTGGAGACTAGCGGGCACAATGAGCAGTTCTTC. This gives the protein CASSLETSGHNEQFF.